This T cell receptor (beta chain) emerged from a study of blood T cell repertoires in COVID-19. About the research overall: There were acute and convalescent COVID-19 samples, and they came from the United States, Italy and Spain. T cells, B-cell-depleted T cells, or PBMCs supplied cDNA or gDNA.

Germline values: CDR1 MNHNY, CDR2 SVGAGI (reference sequence). CDR3 size: 14 residues. Trimming took 6 bases from V and 1 from J; bases not matched to a gene: 5. Libraries were prepared by immunoSEQ multiplex PCR; TCRdb keeps only in-frame clonotypes and omits some of them. The sample has approximately 170,000 clones; roughly 84% are singletons. This TCR was sampled from a woman older than 75 with active or convalescent COVID-19. The V call is TRBV6-6, the J call TRBJ1-1; TRBD1 matches 7 bases. The sequencing sample was made of peripheral blood. CDR3 in amino acids: CASRTGQPNTEAFF. The CDR3 DNA is TGTGCCAGCAGGACGGGACAGCCGAACACTGAAGCTTTCTTT.